Below, 12 T cell receptor beta chains from the same sample are listed, as sequenced in a study of human T cells and chemical hapten exposure. The sample's time point: patch test 1, 2 weeks after DPC sensitization. Stated treatment: therapeutic diphenylcyclopropenone sensitization with weekly scalp DPC. TCRdb passed the RACE reads through MiXCR, listing each CDR3 protein once. The sample shows fewer than 200,000 distinct CDR3 sequences, 20% to 25% of them seen only once. Sequenced material: whole blood, taken in connection with sensitization to the hapten diphenylcyclopropenone (DPC). Every receptor here comes from a woman aged 45-59 years with alopecia areata. Some clones in this sample may be carry-over from other donors' samples.

V and J are TRBV10-3 and TRBJ1-1; no clear D gene. Germline CDR1 and CDR2: ENHRY and SYGVKD. The V end lost 2 bases, the J end lost 3 bases, and 7 bases lay between the germline ends. This CDR3 has 13 residues. CDR3 protein: CAISENPDTEAFF. CDR3 bases: TGTGCCATCAGTGAGAACCCCGACACTGAAGCTTTCTTT.

This clonotype appeared a few times. The chain is built from TRBV5-1 and TRBJ2-6, with 8 bases matching TRBD1. This CDR3 has 12 residues. V trimming: 4 bases; J trimming: 12 bases; junction bases outside the gene matches: 3. CDR1 and CDR2 from the germline V gene are SGHRS and YFSETQ. CDR3 bases: TGCGCCAGCAGCGTTACAGGGGGCGTCCTGACTTTC. This translates into CASSVTGGVLTF.

The rearrangement joins TRBV7-2 to TRBJ2-5; D may be TRBD2 (6 bases). Trimming stripped 5 bases from V and 1 base from J, with 14 bases between. This CDR3 is built from 15 residues. Germline V gene sequence: CDR1 SGHTA, CDR2 FQGNSA. The CDR3 spells CASSPWDSSQETQYF. As DNA, the CDR3 is TGTGCCAGCAGCCCGTGGGACTCCAGCCAAGAGACCCAGTACTTC. The complete variable domain, with remaining parts taken from reference TRBV7-2 and TRBJ2-5, reads GAGVSQSPSNKVTEKGKDVELRCDPISGHTALYWYRQSLGQGLEFLIYFQGNSAPDKSGLPSDRFSAERTGGSVSTLTIQRTQQEDSAVYLCASSPWDSSQETQYFGPGTRLLVL.

V and J are TRBV7-8 and TRBJ2-1, with a tentative D call TRBD1 (5 bases). This CDR3 spans 14 amino acids. Trimming shortened V by 2 bases and J by 4 bases, and 9 bases separated the two germline ends. Germline V gene sequence: CDR1 SGHVS, CDR2 FQNEAQ. The CDR3 DNA reads TGTGCCAGCAGCTTAAGGACAACTTACAATGAGCAGTTCTTC. Amino acids: CASSLRTTYNEQFF.

V gene TRBV7-2 combines with J gene TRBJ1-1; D not resolved. CDR3 length equals 12 residues. Per the germline V gene, CDR1 is SGHTA and CDR2 is FQGNSA. Trimming took off 5 bases at V and 11 bases at J, with 15 bases between the two ends. This CDR3 reads CASSGRGKTAFF. The CDR3 DNA sequence: TGTGCCAGCAGCGGTCGGGGAAAAACTGCTTTCTTT.

The V and J genes are TRBV12-3 or TRBV12-4 and TRBJ1-2, with TRBD1 matching 9 bases. The CDR3 has 14 residues. J lost 9 bases, V lost 2 bases, and 7 bases had no gene match. Here the CDR3 reads CASSLWGGTGSYTF. The CDR3 coding sequence is TGTGCCAGCAGTTTATGGGGTGGGACAGGGAGCTACACCTTC.

This clonotype was seen a few times. The chain recombines TRBV20-1 with TRBJ2-1, with D unclear. There are 14 residues in the CDR3. The germline V gene has CDR1 DFQATT and CDR2 SNEGSKA (reference sequence). Trimming removed 0 bases from V and 7 bases from J, with 13 bases in between. The CDR3 DNA follows: TGCAGTGCTAGAGATCGCGCTAGAATGAATGAGCAGTTCTTC. Residues: CSARDRARMNEQFF.

This clonotype was found a few times. This chain connects TRBV20-1 to TRBJ1-2; D is possibly TRBD1 (5 bases). This CDR3 is 13 amino acids long. V was shortened by 0 bases and J by 6 bases, with 11 bases between the two germline ends. Germline V gene lookup returns CDR1 DFQATT and CDR2 SNEGSKA (reference sequence). CDR3 nucleotides: TGCAGTGCTAGAGATGGGGGACTGCATGGCTACACCTTC. Its translation: CSARDGGLHGYTF.

The chain links TRBV29-1 to TRBJ1-1; D may be TRBD1 (5 bases). The CDR3 covers 15 residues. Germline values: CDR1 SQVTM, CDR2 ANQGSEA. V lost 4 bases, J lost 4 bases, and 19 bases lay in between. CDR3 loop: CSVGTVGGRGTEAFF. CDR3 bases: TGCAGCGTTGGAACCGTGGGGGGAAGAGGCACTGAAGCTTTCTTT.

A few counts support this clonotype. This chain uses TRBV15 with TRBJ2-7, with D hard to call. V was clipped by 1 base and J by 7 bases, with 11 bases between them. Germline V CDR1 and CDR2: LNHNV, YYDKDF (reference sequence). This CDR3 is built from 13 residues. CDR3 loop: CATSRGLTEEQYF. CDR3 DNA sequence: TGTGCCACCAGCAGAGGTCTAACGGAAGAGCAGTACTTC.

In its sample, this clonotype was seen many times. The rearrangement uses TRBV10-2 and TRBJ1-2, with TRBD1 identical over 9 bases. The V gene's germline CDR1 is WSHSY and CDR2 SAAADI. The J segment lost 8 bases and the V segment lost 6 bases, leaving 10 bases of the junction unmatched. This CDR3 has 14 amino acids. The CDR3 reads CASRMGQGLEGYTF. In nucleotides, the CDR3 is TGCGCCAGCAGAATGGGACAGGGACTTGAAGGCTACACCTTC.

This clonotype has only a few counts. In DNA form, the CDR3 reads TGTGCCAGCAGCAGAGATCCGAACACCGGGGAGCTGTTTTTT. Translating it yields CASSRDPNTGELFF. The V call is TRBV6-1, the J call TRBJ2-2, with no clear D. Germline values: CDR1 MNHNS, CDR2 SASEGT. This CDR3 is built from 14 residues. Trimming cost V 6 bases and J 0 bases, with 8 bases left between them.